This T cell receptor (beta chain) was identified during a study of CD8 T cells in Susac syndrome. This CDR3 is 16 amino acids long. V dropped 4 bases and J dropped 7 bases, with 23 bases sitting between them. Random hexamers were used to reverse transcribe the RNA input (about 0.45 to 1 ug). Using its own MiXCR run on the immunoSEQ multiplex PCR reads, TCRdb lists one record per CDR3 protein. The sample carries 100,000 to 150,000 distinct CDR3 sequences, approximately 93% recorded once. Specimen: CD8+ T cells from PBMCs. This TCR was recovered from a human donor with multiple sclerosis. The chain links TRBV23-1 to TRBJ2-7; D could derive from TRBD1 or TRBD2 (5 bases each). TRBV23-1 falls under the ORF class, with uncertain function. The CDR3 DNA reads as TGCGCCAGCAGTCCCCGAGCCCTGACAGCCCGGGGAGAGCAGTACGTC. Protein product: CASSPRALTARGEQYV.